This passage covers 30 T cell receptor beta chains from one sample sequenced in a study of post-analysis software for immune sequencing data. These receptors' targets are unknown. cDNA libraries of TCR beta carried unique molecular identifiers. MiXCR was run by TCRdb on the PCR reads, yielding one entry per CDR3 protein. The sample holds a few hundred thousand distinct CDR3 sequences, 39% seen once. Study observations and caveats: Included in a set of about 5 TRBV segments more frequent in patients than controls were TRBV5-6, TRBV5-1 and TRBV20-1.

Sample: blood. The origin of the receptors is a girl between 2 and 10 years old with multiple sclerosis.

This clonotype has ten or more counts. The chain employs TRBV6-2 or TRBV6-3 and TRBJ2-5; D unclear. The CDR3 is 12 residues long. The germline CDR1 and CDR2 sequences are MNHEY and SVGEGT. The V end was cut by 6 bases, the J end by 5 bases, with 10 bases between. CDR3 in amino acids: CASSRPRETQYF. CDR3 nucleotide sequence: TGTGCCAGCAGCCGACCCAGGGAGACCCAGTACTTC.

This clonotype was seen only a few times. V usage is TRBV3-1 and J usage is TRBJ1-1; TRBD1 agrees at 8 bases. The V gene end was trimmed by 4 bases and the J gene end by 0 bases; junction bases not matched to a gene: 10. Germline CDR1 LGHDT, CDR2 YNNKEL (reference sequence). The CDR3 length is 17 residues. The CDR3 nucleotides are TGTGCCAGCAGCCTGGACAGGGATACGGCGATGAACACTGAAGCTTTCTTT. Its translation: CASSLDRDTAMNTEAFF.

This chain links TRBV6-5 with TRBJ2-6; possibly TRBD1 or TRBD2 for D (5 bases each). Between the trimmed V and J ends, which lost 2 bases and 0 bases, there was a span of 14 bases. This CDR3 has 18 amino acids. The V gene's germline CDR1 is MNHEY and CDR2 SVGAGI. As DNA, the CDR3 is TGTGCCAGCAGTTACGTTGGGGGACCCCCCTCTGGGGCCAACGTCCTGACTTTC. This codes for CASSYVGGPPSGANVLTF.

Comments on this clonotype: A read error may account for a junction end that differs from germline. CDR3: CATSTYPAGQGSHNEQLF. In DNA form, the CDR3 reads TGTGCCACCAGCACCTACCCGGCTGGACAGGGTTCCCACAATGAGCAGTTATTC. The V gene is TRBV15, the J gene TRBJ2-1; 8 nucleotides match TRBD1. The CDR3 extends over 18 amino acids. Germline values: CDR1 LNHNV, CDR2 YYDKDF (reference sequence).

This clonotype appeared a few times. The V gene is TRBV12-3 or TRBV12-4, the J gene TRBJ2-3; TRBD2 matches 7 bases. V was clipped by 7 bases and J by 4 bases; unmatched bases: 11. CDR3 length equals 15 residues. CDR3 coding DNA: TGTGCCAGCACCCTAGGACTAGTGGTACCAGATACGCAGTATTTT. It yields the protein CASTLGLVVPDTQYF.

This clonotype turned up a few times. The genes are TRBV7-3 and TRBJ1-1, with D hard to call. Germline V lookup: CDR1 SGHTA, CDR2 FQGTGA. The CDR3 has 14 residues. V lost 5 bases and J 5 bases, leaving 15 bases between the germline ends. The CDR3 is CASSPRSGGTEAFF. The DNA for the CDR3 is TGTGCCAGCAGCCCCCGGTCGGGTGGGACTGAAGCTTTCTTT. Filled out from reference TRBV7-3 and TRBJ1-1, the complete variable domain reads GAGVSQTPSNKVTEKGKYVELRCDPISGHTALYWYRQSLGQGPEFLIYFQGTGAADDSGLPNDRFFAVRPEGSVSTLKIQRTERGDSAVYLCASSPRSGGTEAFFGQGTRLTVV.

In its sample, this clonotype was seen a few times. The chain joins TRBV5-1 to TRBJ2-3; 9 positions agree with TRBD2. The trim removed 3 bases at V and 2 bases at J, leaving 7 bases unmatched. Germline V gene sequence: CDR1 SGHRS, CDR2 YFSETQ. This CDR3 is 16 amino acids long. The CDR3 DNA reads as TGCGCCAGCAGCTGGCCCTTAGCGGGAGACACAGATACGCAGTATTTT. This encodes CASSWPLAGDTDTQYF.

The rearrangement joins TRBV4-1 to TRBJ2-1, with unresolved D. The germline CDR1 and CDR2 sequences are MGHRA and YSYEKL. Trimming took off 0 bases at V and 0 bases at J, with 6 bases between the two ends. This CDR3 contains 15 residues. The CDR3 region has the DNA TGCGCCAGCAGCCAAGAGTTAGGCTCCTACAATGAGCAGTTCTTC. It specifies CASSQELGSYNEQFF.

The chain carries TRBV7-6 and TRBJ2-2, with 7 bases that match TRBD1. Per the germline V gene, CDR1 is SGHVS and CDR2 is FNYEAQ. The CDR3 extends over 17 amino acids. The V segment lost 2 bases and the J segment 1 base; nucleotides outside the gene matches: 7. The CDR3 loop is CASSLPVTGLNTGELFF. The CDR3 nucleotides are TGTGCCAGCAGCTTACCGGTGACAGGGTTGAACACCGGGGAGCTGTTTTTT. Full variable domain (outside the CDR3, taken from reference TRBV7-6 and TRBJ2-2): GAGVSQSPRYKVTKRGQDVALRCDPISGHVSLYWYRQALGQGPEFLTYFNYEAQQDKSGLPNDRFSAERPEGSISTLTIQRTEQRDSAMYRCASSLPVTGLNTGELFFGEGSRLTVL.

The chain combines TRBV29-1 with TRBJ2-5, with D unclear. The CDR3 extends over 10 amino acids. Trimming removed 7 bases from V and 5 bases from J, with 8 bases in between. Germline lookup yields CDR1 SQVTM and CDR2 ANQGSEA. CDR3 sequence (DNA): TGCAGCGCCGAGTCGGAGACCCAGTACTTC. As protein: CSAESETQYF.

This clonotype was seen a handful of times. CDR3 region: CATTPDRVFTYEQYF. CDR3 bases: TGTGCCACAACCCCTGACAGGGTATTCACCTACGAGCAGTACTTC. The chain carries TRBV2 and TRBJ2-4; 7 nucleotides match TRBD1. Near its end, the DNA agrees better with TRBJ2-7, so the J call may be wrong. CDR1 SNHLY and CDR2 FYNNEI come from the germline V gene. The CDR3 length is 15 residues.

The gene calls are TRBV6-2 or TRBV6-3 and TRBJ2-1; possible D gene TRBD2, 6 bases. Deletions cut 6 bases from V and 1 base from J, with 16 bases between. This CDR3 comprises 16 residues. The germline V gene has CDR1 MNHEY and CDR2 SVGEGT. The CDR3 DNA sequence: TGTGCCAGCAGCGCCACCAAGACTAGATCCTACAATGAGCAGTTCTTC. The encoded protein is CASSATKTRSYNEQFF.

V gene TRBV5-1 combines with J gene TRBJ2-4; tentative D call: TRBD2 (5 bases). TRBJ2-7 matches the DNA end more closely, so the J call is doubtful. The V gene's germline CDR1 is SGHRS and CDR2 YFSETQ. The length of the CDR3 is 15 residues. CDR3 sequence reads: CASSLGLTGSYEQYF. CDR3 nucleotides: TGCGCCAGCAGCTTGGGGTTAACGGGAAGCTACGAGCAGTACTTC.

CDR3 in amino acids: CASSPAARGYEQYF. CDR3 in DNA: TGTGCCAGCAGCCCTGCAGCTAGGGGGTACGAGCAGTACTTC. The chain couples TRBV7-2 to TRBJ2-5, with D possibly matching TRBD1 (6 bases). The end of the DNA is better explained by TRBJ2-7, so the J call may be wrong. CDR1 is SGHTA, CDR2 FQGNSA, per germline. CDR3 size: 14 residues.

V usage is TRBV20-1 and J usage is TRBJ1-4; D is undetermined. Germline CDR1 is DFQATT and CDR2 is SNEGSKA (reference sequence). This CDR3 region has 13 residues. Trimming shortened V by 5 bases and J by 0 bases, and 7 bases separated the two germline ends. CDR3: CSAGAATNEKLFF. In nucleotides, the CDR3 is TGCAGTGCTGGCGCCGCAACTAATGAAAAACTGTTTTTT.

This sequence joins TRBV9 and TRBJ1-2; a possible D gene is TRBD1 (5 bases). V shed 0 bases and J shed 4 bases, with 10 bases lying between them. CDR1 is SGDLS and CDR2 is YYNGEE in the germline V gene. The CDR3 has 14 residues. The CDR3 reads CASSVGGTSYGYTF. The CDR3 DNA reads as TGTGCCAGCAGCGTAGGGGGGACGAGCTATGGCTACACCTTC.

The V and J genes are TRBV27 and TRBJ1-2, with D possibly TRBD1 on 5 matching bases. The CDR3 contains 13 residues. Trimming left V 3 bases short and J 7 bases short, with 12 bases between. CDR1 and CDR2 from the germline V gene are MNHEY and SMNVEV (reference sequence). CDR3 amino acids: CASSFERGVGYTF. CDR3 bases: TGTGCCAGCAGTTTCGAAAGGGGAGTTGGCTACACCTTC.

The V and J genes are TRBV20-1 and TRBJ2-1, with D possibly TRBD1 on 6 matching bases. CDR3 length: 12 residues. The V gene's germline CDR1 is DFQATT and CDR2 SNEGSKA (reference sequence). Trimming removed 4 bases at V and 11 bases at J, with 15 bases between. CDR3 region: CSAINRVPQQFF. In nucleotides, the CDR3 is TGCAGTGCTATTAACAGGGTACCTCAGCAGTTCTTC.

The DNA of the CDR3 is TGCAGTGCTAGACGACAGGGGGTACTACAAGAGACCCAGTACTTC. This gives the protein CSARRQGVLQETQYF. The chain employs TRBV20-1 and TRBJ2-7; 9 bases align to TRBD1. The J call could be wrong; TRBJ2-5 is a better fit for the DNA end. This CDR3 comprises 15 residues. Looked up from germline, CDR1 is DFQATT and CDR2 is SNEGSKA (reference sequence).

As regards this clonotype: A much larger clone differs from this one at a single base, so this may be a read error. The genes are TRBV10-3 and TRBJ2-3; possible D gene TRBD2, 6 bases. Germline CDR1 reads ENHRY; CDR2 reads SYGVKD. The CDR3 is 15 residues long. CDR3 sequence: CTISETDPREDTQYF. Here the CDR3 DNA reads TGTACCATCAGTGAGACGGACCCCCGGGAGGATACGCAGTATTTT.

V usage is TRBV28 and J usage is TRBJ1-2, with 9 bases identical to TRBD1. The V and J ends lost 8 bases and 4 bases, in that order; junction bases with no gene match: 11. Germline CDR1 is MDHEN and CDR2 is SYDVKM. The CDR3 has 15 residues. Here the CDR3 DNA reads TGTGCCAGCTTAACTGGTCCGGACAGGGGCTATGGCTACACCTTC. It encodes CASLTGPDRGYGYTF.

There are many counts of this clonotype. The V call is TRBV9, the J call TRBJ2-5, with 16 nucleotides matching TRBD2. After removal of 2 bases from V and 3 bases from J, the junction contained 4 bases not matched to a gene. This CDR3 contains 17 residues. Per the germline V gene, CDR1 is SGDLS and CDR2 is YYNGEE. The CDR3 loop is CASSVGTSGRAEETQYF. The CDR3 DNA is TGTGCCAGCAGCGTCGGGACTAGCGGGAGGGCCGAAGAGACCCAGTACTTC.

This chain uses TRBV12-3 or TRBV12-4 with TRBJ2-1; TRBD2 matches at 11 bases. The ends lost 5 bases at V and 4 bases at J; junction bases unmatched: 7. The CDR3 totals 16 residues. This CDR3 reads CASSLRLAGLYNEQFF. The CDR3 DNA is TGTGCCAGCAGTCTTCGACTAGCGGGACTGTACAATGAGCAGTTCTTC.

This rearrangement joins TRBV2 to TRBJ2-3; D is unresolved. Germline-derived CDR1 and CDR2 are SNHLY and FYNNEI. The V end was cut by 1 base, the J end by 6 bases, with 8 bases between. This CDR3 is 13 amino acids long. CDR3 residues: CASSEVFLDTQYF. The CDR3 nucleotides are TGTGCCAGCAGTGAAGTTTTTTTGGATACGCAGTATTTT.

The chain uses TRBV4-3 and TRBJ2-7; 8 bases agree with TRBD1. V lost 1 base and J lost 2; bases outside the gene matches: 7. CDR1 and CDR2 (germline): LGHNA, YSLEER. The CDR3 length is 16 residues. The CDR3: CASSQARTGNPYEQYF. The CDR3 DNA sequence: TGCGCCAGCAGCCAAGCAAGGACAGGGAACCCCTACGAGCAGTACTTC.

For the CDR3, the DNA is TGTGCCAGCAGCTCCCCTGGACTAGCAGGGACCCAGTACTTC. Its translation: CASSSPGLAGTQYF. The chain links TRBV7-9 to TRBJ2-5; TRBD2 matches 8 bases. V trimming: 4 bases; J trimming: 7 bases; junction bases outside the gene matches: 8. The V gene's germline CDR1 is SEHNR and CDR2 FQNEAQ (reference sequence). This CDR3 contains 14 residues.

The V gene is TRBV20-1, the J gene TRBJ2-3; 12 bases align to TRBD2. Germline CDR1 DFQATT, CDR2 SNEGSKA (reference sequence). Trimming took 6 bases from V and 5 from J; bases not matched to a gene: 9. The CDR3 is made up of 15 amino acids. The CDR3 reads CSALTSGRWKDTQYF. DNA of the CDR3: TGCAGTGCGCTGACTAGCGGGAGATGGAAAGATACGCAGTATTTT.

The chain has TRBV11-2 and TRBJ2-7; D unclear. The germline V and J ends were trimmed by 3 bases and 4 bases, with 13 bases remaining between them. The germline V gene encodes CDR1 SGHAT and CDR2 FQNNGV. The CDR3 loop spans 14 amino acids. CDR3 in DNA: TGTGCCAGCAGCTTCTCTCACGGTAAATACGAGCAGTACTTC. It is translated as CASSFSHGKYEQYF.

The V call is TRBV21-1, the J call TRBJ2-3; the D call of TRBD1 is as the table states it, not checked on the DNA. TRBV21-1 is assigned pseudogene status. The CDR3 sequence is 15 residues long. The CDR3 region is CASVTGSGSTDTQYF. The CDR3 region has the DNA TGTGCCAGCGTCACAGGGAGCGGAAGCACAGATACGCAGTATTTT.

The chain combines TRBV20-1 with TRBJ1-2; D remains unclear. The CDR3 totals 13 residues. Germline lookup yields CDR1 DFQATT and CDR2 SNEGSKA (reference sequence). The V end was cut by 3 bases, the J end by 4 bases, with 12 bases between. The CDR3 region has the DNA TGCAGTGCTAGGAGCATGTCTGCCTATGGCTACACCTTC. Translating it yields CSARSMSAYGYTF.